This passage covers 10 T cell receptor beta chains from one sample sequenced in a study of blood T cell repertoires in COVID-19. The table came from immunoSEQ multiplex PCR; TCRdb's copy has only in-frame clones and leaves some out. The sample carries about 200,000 clones, around 85% recorded once. What was sequenced was peripheral blood. The origin of the receptors is a man in his sixties with acute or convalescent COVID-19.

V is TRBV30 and J is TRBJ1-4, with 7 bases that match TRBD1. The CDR3 has 15 residues. Germline-derived CDR1 and CDR2 are GTSNPN and SVGIG (reference sequence). V dropped 0 bases and J dropped 6; count of bases not matched to a gene: 7. DNA for the CDR3: TGTGCCTGGAGTGTCCCTGACAGGGTCTATGAAAAACTGTTTTTT. Translation gives CAWSVPDRVYEKLFF.

This clone was seen only a few times. In the same sample, other DNA sequences code for this CDR3. The chain joins TRBV3-1 (or the pseudogene TRBV3-2) to TRBJ1-5; D unresolved. The CDR3 extends over 14 amino acids. Trimming removed 3 bases at V and 7 bases at J, with 13 bases between. From germline, CDR1 is LGHDT and CDR2 YNNKEL (reference sequence). The CDR3 is CASSQGGRGQPQHF. CDR3 bases: TGTGCCAGCAGCCAGGGAGGGAGAGGACAGCCCCAGCATTTT.

In DNA form, the CDR3 reads TGTGCCAGCAGGCGGGGCCCGAACACCGGGGAGCTGTTTTTT. It encodes CASRRGPNTGELFF. The gene calls are TRBV27 and TRBJ2-2, with D possibly TRBD2 on 6 matching bases. The CDR3 is 14 residues long. Germline-derived CDR1 and CDR2 are MNHEY and SMNVEV (reference sequence). V was cut by 6 bases and J by 0 bases, with 8 bases left in between.

This clone was observed once. The rearrangement links TRBV14 to TRBJ2-2, with TRBD2 matching over 9 bases. The length of the CDR3 is 17 residues. Per the germline V gene, CDR1 is SGHDN and CDR2 is FVKESK. Trimming took 2 bases from V and 7 from J; bases not matched to a gene: 11. The CDR3 spells CASSQRGLAGIGGELFF. CDR3 coding DNA: TGTGCCAGCAGCCAAAGGGGGCTAGCGGGAATTGGCGGGGAGCTGTTTTTT.

The chain recombines TRBV7-9 with TRBJ2-5; weak D call: TRBD1 (6 bases). V lost 4 bases and J lost 1, with 13 bases in between. From germline, CDR1 is SEHNR and CDR2 FQNEAQ (reference sequence). The CDR3 loop spans 15 amino acids. The CDR3 DNA is TGTGCCAGCAGCTCCGAAGGGGGTCCCCAAGAGACCCAGTACTTC. Its protein product is CASSSEGGPQETQYF.

The chain couples TRBV5-1 to TRBJ1-2; TRBD1 matches at 9 bases. Germline CDR1 is SGHRS and CDR2 is YFSETQ. Losses at the gene ends were 4 bases for V and 4 bases for J; bases not matched to a gene: 5. The CDR3 is 14 residues long. The chain's CDR3 is CASSRPDRGYGYTF. As DNA, the CDR3 is TGCGCCAGCAGCCGACCGGACAGGGGCTATGGCTACACCTTC.

The genes are TRBV7-9 and TRBJ1-4; D remains ambiguous. The CDR3 runs 14 residues. The V gene lost 4 bases and the J gene lost 7 bases, with 13 bases spanning the gap. Germline CDR1 and CDR2: SEHNR and FQNEAQ (reference sequence). The CDR3 DNA sequence: TGTGCCAGCAGCTCTCACGACCGGGGTGAAAAACTGTTTTTT. The encoded protein is CASSSHDRGEKLFF.

The chain joins TRBV19 to TRBJ2-1; 12 bases are shared with TRBD1. The CDR3 length is 16 residues. Germline V CDR1 and CDR2: LNHDA, SQIVND (reference sequence). J lost 0 bases, V lost 6 bases, and 3 bases had no gene match. The CDR3 DNA is TGTGCCAGTAGGGGACAGGGGGCAAACTCCTACAATGAGCAGTTCTTC. Amino acids: CASRGQGANSYNEQFF.

V is TRBV6-4 and J is TRBJ1-1; 8 nucleotides match TRBD1. V lost 6 bases to trimming and J lost 1 base; unmatched junction nucleotides: 4. The CDR3 contains 14 residues. Germline CDR1 reads MRHNA; CDR2 reads SNTAGT. Written as DNA, the CDR3 is TGTGCCAGCAGACTGGACAGGGCGAACACTGAAGCTTTCTTT. Translating gives CASRLDRANTEAFF.

This clone was observed a few times. The chain is built from TRBV7-2 and TRBJ2-2, with TRBD2 matching over 9 bases. There are 14 residues in the CDR3. Per germline, CDR1 SGHTA and CDR2 FQGNSA. J gave up 11 bases and V 6 bases, and 10 bases lay outside the gene matches. The CDR3 nucleotides read TGTGCCAGCAGTCCGACTAGCGGACGGAACGAGCTGTTTTTT. Its protein product is CASSPTSGRNELFF.